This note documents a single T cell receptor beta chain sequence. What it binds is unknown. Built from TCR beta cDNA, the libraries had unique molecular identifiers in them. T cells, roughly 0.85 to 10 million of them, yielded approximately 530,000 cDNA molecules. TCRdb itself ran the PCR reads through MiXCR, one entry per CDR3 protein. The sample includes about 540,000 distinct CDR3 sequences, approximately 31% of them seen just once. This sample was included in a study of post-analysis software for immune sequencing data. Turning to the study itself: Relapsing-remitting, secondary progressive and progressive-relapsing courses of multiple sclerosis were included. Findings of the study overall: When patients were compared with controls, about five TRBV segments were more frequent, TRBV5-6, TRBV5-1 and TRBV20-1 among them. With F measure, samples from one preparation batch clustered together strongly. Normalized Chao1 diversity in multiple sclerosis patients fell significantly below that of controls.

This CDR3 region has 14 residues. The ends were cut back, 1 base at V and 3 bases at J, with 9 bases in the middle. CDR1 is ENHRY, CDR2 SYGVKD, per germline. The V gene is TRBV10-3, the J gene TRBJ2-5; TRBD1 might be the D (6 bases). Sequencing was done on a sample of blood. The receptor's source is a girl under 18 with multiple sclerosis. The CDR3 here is CAISEWTAEETQYF. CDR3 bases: TGTGCCATCAGTGAGTGGACAGCCGAAGAGACCCAGTACTTC.